The entry below describes one T cell receptor beta chain. This entry comes from a study of blood T cell repertoires in COVID-19. Trimming pared 5 bases from V and 0 bases from J, leaving 11 bases between. CDR1 is MNHEY and CDR2 is SVGAGI in the germline V gene. The CDR3 contains 14 residues. Profiling relied on immunoSEQ multiplex PCR, and the TCRdb table lists in-frame clones only, not all of them. This sample has 40,000 to 50,000 clones, with about 89% found just once. This receptor was identified in a man between 65 and 85 years old with active COVID-19. What was sequenced was peripheral blood. The chain has TRBV6-5 and TRBJ2-7; possible D gene TRBD1, 5 bases. The CDR3, as DNA: TGTGCCAGCAGTAGGGGCAGAGGCTCCTACGAGCAGTACTTC. This sequence encodes CASSRGRGSYEQYF.